Below, 10 T cell receptor beta chains from the same sample are listed, as sequenced in a study of T-cell reconstitution after alpha-beta-depleted transplantation in children. Unique molecular identifiers were built into the TCRbeta library. TCRdb independently ran MiXCR on the PCR reads; one entry per CDR3 protein. There are nearly 550,000 distinct CDR3 sequences in the sample; around 19% occur only once, and 3.3% lies in the top ten. Sequenced here: PBMCs from the stem cell graft donor, sampled from the stem cell graft. The receptors were sampled from a human donor who donated a stem cell graft to a child with acute lymphoblastic leukemia.

The gene calls are TRBV5-5 and TRBJ1-5; possible D gene TRBD1, 6 bases. V gave up 2 bases and J gave up 6 bases, with 12 bases separating them. The germline CDR1 and CDR2 sequences are SGHKS and YYEKEE (reference sequence). There are 14 residues in the CDR3. DNA of the CDR3: TGTGCCAGCAGCTTTGGGGGCTGGGGTCAGCCCCAGCATTTT. Encoded protein: CASSFGGWGQPQHF.

This clonotype was counted many times. CDR3 nucleotide sequence: TGTGCCAGCAGCCCTGGGACGGTTTATGGCTACACCTTC. Its translation: CASSPGTVYGYTF. The chain couples TRBV6-1 to TRBJ1-2; weak D call: TRBD1 (5 bases). The germline V and J ends were trimmed by 6 bases and 5 bases, with 13 bases remaining between them. The CDR3 is 13 residues long. The V gene's germline CDR1 is MNHNS and CDR2 SASEGT.

This clonotype was recorded a few times. The chain links TRBV9 to TRBJ2-5; D unclear. V was trimmed by 3 bases and J by 2 bases, leaving 23 bases between them. Germline CDR1 is SGDLS and CDR2 is YYNGEE. The CDR3 spans 18 residues. CDR3 sequence (DNA): TGTGCCAGCAGCGGGGATCCGGGCCGACCACCACTTCAAGAGACCCAGTACTTC. It encodes CASSGDPGRPPLQETQYF.

The rearrangement uses TRBV3-1 and TRBJ2-1; no clear D gene. This CDR3 has 13 amino acids. Trimming cost V 1 base and J 8 bases, with 9 bases left between them. Germline CDR1 is LGHDT and CDR2 is YNNKEL (reference sequence). CDR3 region: CASSQGSVYEQFF. CDR3 nucleotides: TGTGCCAGCAGCCAAGGGTCCGTCTATGAGCAGTTCTTC.

As to this clonotype: The germline gene is not matched at one end of the junction; a read error may be the cause. This chain joins TRBV20-1 and TRBJ2-7; TRBD2 aligns across 10 bases. This CDR3 contains 13 residues. CDR1 and CDR2 from the germline V gene are DFQATT and SNEGSKA (reference sequence). CDR3 in DNA: TGCAGTGCTATTAGCGGGAGGTCCTCCGAGCAGTACTTC. Its translation: CSAISGRSSEQYF.

This clonotype was detected a few times. CDR3 sequence (DNA): TGTGCCAGCAGTTCAGTCAGGGACGTCTACGAGCAGTACTTC. It specifies CASSSVRDVYEQYF. The V call is TRBV12-3 or TRBV12-4, the J call TRBJ2-7; D may correspond to TRBD1 or TRBD2 (5 bases each). There are 14 residues in the CDR3. V was cut by 4 bases and J by 3 bases, with 13 bases left in between.

The rearrangement joins TRBV4-1 to TRBJ2-3; D ambiguous. The germline V gene encodes CDR1 MGHRA and CDR2 YSYEKL. The CDR3 contains 18 residues. V was pared by 4 bases and J by 3 bases, with 23 bases between. CDR3 residues: CASSLMGNSRALTDTQYF. In nucleotides, the CDR3 is TGCGCCAGCAGCCTTATGGGAAATAGCCGAGCGTTGACAGATACGCAGTATTTT.

The chain joins TRBV5-1 to TRBJ2-1, with 7 bases matching TRBD2. The V segment lost 5 bases and the J segment 9 bases; nucleotides outside the gene matches: 5. This CDR3 has 12 residues. CDR1 is SGHRS, CDR2 YFSETQ, per germline. In DNA form, the CDR3 reads TGCGCCAGCAGTACCAGCGGGGTTGAGCAGTTCTTC. Translated, it gives CASSTSGVEQFF. Based on the CDR3 plus reference TRBV5-1 and TRBJ2-1, the full variable domain is KAGVTQTPRYLIKTRGQQVTLSCSPISGHRSVSWYQQTPGQGLQFLFEYFSETQRNKGNFPGRFSGRQFSNSRSEMNVSTLELGDSALYLCASSTSGVEQFFGPGTRLTVL.

The V and J genes are TRBV5-1 and TRBJ1-6; maybe TRBD1 (6 bases). V was cut by 0 bases and J by 14 bases, with 9 bases left in between. Germline V gives CDR1 SGHRS, CDR2 YFSETQ. The CDR3 is 12 amino acids. CDR3 nucleotide sequence: TGCGCCAGCAGCTTGGACAGGGCAACCCTCCACTTT. Residues: CASSLDRATLHF.

This clonotype occurred a few times. The rearrangement joins TRBV20-1 to TRBJ2-1, with 7 bases lining up with TRBD2. This CDR3 is 16 amino acids long. The germline V gene has CDR1 DFQATT and CDR2 SNEGSKA (reference sequence). V shed 7 bases, J shed 4 bases, and the junction held 16 bases outside the gene matches. This CDR3 is CSGAPISGTFYNEQFF. In DNA form, the CDR3 reads TGCAGTGGAGCCCCCATAAGCGGGACTTTTTACAATGAGCAGTTCTTC.